This T cell receptor (beta chain) was captured in a study of cytomegalovirus exposure and HLA in healthy donors listed by TCRdb under 2017. Looking at the study overall: An earlier analysis of 587 of the donors reported more than 250 Gb of sequence data and 100 million to 130 million unique TCR beta sequences from about 200 million T cells. Among over 350 genotyped donors of the cohort, an average of roughly 240,000 unique TCR beta nucleotide sequences were sequenced per donor, roughly 18% of them non-productive. HLA typing covered class I and class II loci at four-digit resolution. Rather than drawing on any new phenotypic data, the later analysis identified candidate immune exposures from TCR beta sequences and the way those sequences occurred across donors. An early release that covered 500 to 800 HLA-typed donors contained approximately 290 gigabases of sequencing data and 65 million to 100 million unique TCR sequences. All discovery cohort repertoires had been generated using a single sequencing platform. In a later analysis, previously published TCR beta repertoires from about 640 donors were re-analyzed and high-resolution HLA genotyping was added so that TCR occurrence patterns could be studied. The study profiled the T cell repertoires of 666 subjects by immunosequencing and related them to cytomegalovirus serostatus. Typing coverage varied by locus: roughly 629-630 donors for A, B, C, DRB1 and DQB1; under 550 for DQA1; more than 600 for DPA1; approximately 470 for DPB1. Because of strong linkage in the cohort, roughly five DR-DQ haplotypes were treated as single units for association and clustering. An earlier analysis of 587 of the donors applied high-throughput TCR beta sequencing to assess whether each TCR beta V gene segment acted as functional or pseudogenic. A later genetic analysis used genome-wide SNP genotypes for 398 of the 666 donors, treating that subset as a discovery cohort. The study aimed to test whether signatures of past pathogen exposure could be identified by cataloging public T cell receptors. Donor age, sex, ethnicity and CMV serostatus were compiled alongside the repertoire data. Of the 300 to 500 genotyped donors, roughly 80% were placed in the genetic ancestry cluster associated with self-reported Caucasian donors. To predict cytomegalovirus infection status, the study combined high-throughput TCR immunosequencing, statistical association of individual TCRs with disease status, and machine learning. In addition to the first cohort of hundreds of subjects, a separate validation cohort of around 110 different subjects was used. What the work shows at the level of the full study, not this receptor alone: In this cohort, only TCR beta chains were sequenced, and detectable features were limited by the absence of alpha or paired-chain data. The 87-base-pair reads could not distinguish some IMGT-functional V segments, including TRBV6-2 and TRBV6-3, so those segments were excluded. The classifier was reported to diagnose cytomegalovirus status with high specificity and sensitivity in both the original cohort and the validation cohort. A group of highly shared sequence variants was considered likely to be a technical artifact of the sequencing pipeline. A further reported finding was that TCR beta sequences accurately predicted the HLA-A and HLA-B alleles for most subjects in the first cohort. Three of the identified cytomegalovirus-associated TCR beta chains were confirmed in vitro to be specific for cytomegalovirus antigens. A later analysis reported that several top co-occurrence clusters appeared linked to parvovirus B19, influenza, CMV and Epstein-Barr virus. Because counts were too low, roughly 16 rarely observed V segments, including chromosome 9 orphons, were excluded from the earlier analysis of several hundred of the donors. A later genetic analysis associated a missense DCLRE1C variant with V-gene and J-gene trimming of TCR beta chains, and an independent cohort replicated the association. While some public TCRs were present in many individuals, most TCR sequences turned up only very rarely across donors. Because HLA typing was unavailable for some donors at each locus, only the typed subset was used in association tests. Immune exposure information for the cohort was limited to CMV serostatus. The study gave a list of about 170 TCR beta chains associated with cytomegalovirus. Strong co-occurrence of HLA alleles, especially DR and DQ, made assigning TCR associations to individual alleles difficult. In an earlier analysis of more than 450 of the donors, most TCR beta V segments were observed in productive rearrangements about 90% or about 30% of the time, broadly matching IMGT annotations. According to a later analysis, TCR association rates differed among HLA loci, with DRB1 alleles showing the most associated TCRs and HLA-C alleles showing the fewest. According to a later genetic analysis, donors in an Asian-associated ancestry cluster had fewer N-insertions in productive TCRs than the approximately 670-donor mean. At a false discovery rate of 0.05, a later analysis linked about 17,000 TCR beta sequences to specific HLA alleles. Presence/absence analyses assumed roughly uniform sequencing depth across donors, an assumption that may not hold. In a later analysis, most CMV-associated TCR beta chains were found to appear HLA-restricted, with HLA associations seemingly driven largely by CMV exposure. It was suggested by the authors that the approach could potentially be generalized to other disease states and immunological phenotypes. Correlated functional status among segregating V segments might reflect linkage disequilibrium, but an unknown experimental factor could not be ruled out. In a later analysis, HLA-associated TCR beta chains showed more clonal expansion and lower generation probabilities than non-associated chains that were equally common.

Library construction relied on the immunoSEQ multiplex PCR assay. For the multiplex PCR, a mixture combining 60 forward primers for TCR Vbeta segments and 13 reverse primers for TCR Jbeta segments was used. A multiplex PCR assay on genomic DNA amplified the CDR3 region of rearranged TCR beta genes. Amplified TCR beta libraries were sequenced as 87-base-pair reads on the Illumina HiSeq System. The paper's processing steps were these. A later analysis counted some 74 million unique TCR beta chains across the 666 repertoires, and 10 million to 11 million of these chains were shared by at least two donors. Raw reads were error-corrected and collapsed into unique sequences with a nearest-neighbor algorithm that merged closely related sequences to remove PCR and sequencing errors. V, D and J gene segments were assigned by aligning CDR3 sequences to IMGT reference sequences. For a sequence to be retained, at least a six-nucleotide match to both a V gene segment and a J gene segment was required. Rearrangements were called productive when the CDR3 lacked stop codons and stayed in frame with V and J; all others were non-productive. CDR3 was defined by IMGT convention, running from the second conserved V-encoded cysteine to the conserved J-encoded phenylalanine. Sequences without an unambiguous match to a single V gene segment were excluded from the earlier analysis of approximately 560 of the donors. An earlier analysis of several hundred of the donors called V segments functional above 56.7% productive rearrangements and segregating when the between-donor standard deviation exceeded 5%. A statistical classification framework was developed to diagnose cytomegalovirus status using the catalog of TCR beta chain sequences. V and J gene assignment, in a later analysis, came from comparing TCR nucleotide sequences with IMGT/GENE-DB human TR gene sequences. In a later analysis, CDR3 sequences and most-parsimonious VDJ recombination scenarios were assigned using the TCRdist pipeline. In a later analysis, each TCR beta chain was defined by its CDR3 amino acid sequence together with its V-gene family, and reads lacking a unique V-gene family were excluded. In a later analysis, several hundred highly shared, low-generation-probability nucleotide sequences were removed to address suspected cross-contamination and a sequencing artifact. In a later analysis, a clonal expansion index was calculated for each public chain from normalized within-repertoire ranks of inferred template counts. A later analysis computed generation probabilities with a VDJ recombination model fitted to out-of-frame rearrangements, and checked the results against IGoR. In a later analysis, TCR-TCR, TCR-HLA and TCR-CMV co-occurrence was scored with hypergeometric tests, and a repertoire-size bias correction was applied to TCR pairs. False discovery rates were estimated in a later analysis by permuting HLA or CMV assignments 20 times. In a later analysis, co-occurring TCRs were grouped with DBSCAN, and TCRdist sequence similarity was added when clustering was performed within HLA-allele-positive subsets. Repertoires with fewer than 30,000 or more than 120,000 public chains were left out of co-occurrence clustering, as were several repertoires with anomalous nucleotide sharing. TCRdb stores this immuneACCESS table with in-frame sequences only. Part of the clones is absent; in the studies checked, under half of the shortfall reflects unresolved V genes, and no reason is known for the rest. The DNA was the basis for D and trimming; V, J and clone size are from that table. The table held for this sample gives 60,000 to 65,000 clones. The top ten clonotypes cover 5% to 5.5% of the sample.

The cohort consisted of 650 to 700 healthy bone marrow donors. At the time of sampling, all cohort members were nominally healthy, though unrecorded immune exposures were likely present. The donor tested CMV seropositive and was one of the 289 seropositive cohort members. A peripheral blood sample was provided by each donor, and peripheral blood mononuclear cells were used for TCR beta sequencing. Genomic DNA was extracted from the blood cell samples with the Qiagen DNeasy Blood Extraction Kit. The CDR3 contains 12 residues, cysteine and phenylalanine counted. The only DNA kept is the CDR3, 36 bases in frame from the first base. The germline V gene provides CDR1 MNHNS and CDR2 SASEGT. Relative to germline, V is 2 bases shorter and J is 4 bases shorter, with 5 bases between their ends. A note on this clone: Its antigen remains unidentified.

Sequenced input: PBMCs. The chain employs TRBV6-1 and TRBJ1-1, with an unclear D gene assignment. This receptor was identified in a man in his thirties or forties in good health and CMV-seropositive. The nucleotides are TGTGCCAGCAGTGAAAGTAGCACTGAAGCTTTCTTT. Translated, it reads CASSESSTEAFF.